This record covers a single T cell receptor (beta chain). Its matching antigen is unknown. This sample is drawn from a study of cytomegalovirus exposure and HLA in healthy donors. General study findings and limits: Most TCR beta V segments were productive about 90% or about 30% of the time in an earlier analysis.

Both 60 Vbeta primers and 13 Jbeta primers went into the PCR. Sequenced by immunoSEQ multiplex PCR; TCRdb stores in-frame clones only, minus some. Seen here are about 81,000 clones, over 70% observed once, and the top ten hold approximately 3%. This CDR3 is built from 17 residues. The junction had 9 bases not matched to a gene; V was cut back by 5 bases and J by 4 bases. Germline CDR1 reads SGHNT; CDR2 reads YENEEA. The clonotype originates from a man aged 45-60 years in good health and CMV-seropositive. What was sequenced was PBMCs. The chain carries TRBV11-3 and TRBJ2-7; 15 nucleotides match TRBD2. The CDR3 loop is CASSAGGGLAGGYEQYF. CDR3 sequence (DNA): TGTGCCAGCAGCGCTGGCGGGGGACTAGCGGGAGGTTACGAGCAGTACTTC.